This passage covers 27 T cell receptor beta chains from one sample sequenced in a study of T cell repertoires in cytomegalovirus infection. TCRdb passed the reads through MiXCR, listing each CDR3 protein once. The sample contains more than 350,000 distinct CDR3 sequences, roughly 31% of which appear only once. Source material: PBMCs. The source of these receptors is a human donor in good health (CMV status not recorded). Some clones in this sample may be carry-over from other donors' samples.

J is TRBJ1-4 and V is TRBV4-1, with D uncertain. CDR3 size: 14 residues. Trimming removed 4 bases from V and 7 bases from J, with 13 bases in between. Germline CDR1 reads MGHRA; CDR2 reads YSYEKL. The chain's CDR3 is CASSPIADFEKLFF. CDR3 in DNA: TGCGCCAGCAGCCCCATCGCCGACTTTGAAAAACTGTTTTTT.

The V call is TRBV19, the J call TRBJ2-2, with TRBD2 identical over 10 bases. J lost 3 bases, V lost 4 bases, and 5 bases had no gene match. The CDR3 loop spans 16 amino acids. Germline-derived CDR1 and CDR2 are LNHDA and SQIVND (reference sequence). CDR3 sequence (DNA): TGTGCCAGTAGTACAGCGGGGGGGCGGGACACCGGGGAGCTGTTTTTT. Its translation: CASSTAGGRDTGELFF.

This clonotype was detected ten times or more. The V and J genes are TRBV7-2 and TRBJ2-7; no definite D call. Germline loops: CDR1 SGHTA, CDR2 FQGNSA. Trimming cost V 5 bases and J 1 base, with 12 bases left between them. The CDR3 extends over 14 amino acids. The CDR3 is CASSKTGGSYEQYF. The CDR3 DNA sequence: TGTGCCAGCAGCAAAACTGGCGGTTCCTACGAGCAGTACTTC.

This clonotype occurred once. A much more abundant neighbour one base away suggests this may be a read error. The chain joins TRBV7-2 to TRBJ2-3; 10 bases fit TRBD1. The V gene's germline CDR1 is SGHTA and CDR2 FQGNSA. The CDR3 runs to 16 residues. V lost 3 bases to trimming and J lost 10 bases; unmatched junction nucleotides: 13. In nucleotides, the CDR3 is TGTGCCAGCAGCTTGATCGGGACAGGGGTAATCGATCCGCAGTATTTT. It translates to CASSLIGTGVIDPQYF. The full variable domain, completed using reference TRBV7-2 and TRBJ2-3, is GAGVSQSPSNKVTEKGKDVELRCDPISGHTALYWYRQSLGQGLEFLIYFQGNSAPDKSGLPSDRFSAERTGGSVSTLTIQRTQQEDSAVYLCASSLIGTGVIDPQYFGPGTRLTVL.

J is TRBJ2-3 and V is TRBV7-9, with D tentatively TRBD2 (5 bases). There are 15 residues in the CDR3. The germline gives CDR1 SEHNR, CDR2 FQNEAQ (reference sequence). The ends were cut back, 5 bases at V and 10 bases at J, with 22 bases in the middle. The CDR3 sequence is CASSGWAGRGDPQYF. DNA for the CDR3: TGTGCCAGCAGCGGCTGGGCAGGCCGGGGTGATCCGCAGTATTTT.

Points on this clonotype: At one of its ends the junction is not consistent with the germline gene, which may arise from a read error. The J gene is TRBJ2-7, the V gene TRBV6-5, with D perhaps matching TRBD1 or TRBD2 (5 bases each). The CDR3 covers 13 residues. Germline V CDR1 and CDR2: MNHEY, SVGAGI. CDR3 in amino acids: CSSSYRTDYEQYF. CDR3 DNA: TGTTCCAGCAGTTACAGGACTGACTACGAGCAGTACTTC.

This clonotype was observed a handful of times. This chain connects TRBV11-2 to TRBJ2-2; 8 bases agree with TRBD2. With V trimmed by 2 bases and J by 0 bases, 11 bases remained unmatched. Germline CDR1 is SGHAT and CDR2 is FQNNGV. This CDR3 comprises 19 residues. The CDR3 nucleotides read TGTGCCAGCAGCTTACCATACGGGACTAGAAATACGAACACCGGGGAGCTGTTTTTT. The encoded protein is CASSLPYGTRNTNTGELFF.

Comments on this clonotype: The conserved phenylalanine or tryptophan normally closing the CDR3 is absent here, so this likely arose from a read error. The chain has TRBV4-1 and TRBJ1-2, with 10 bases aligning to TRBD1. V lost 4 bases, J lost 2 bases, and 1 base stayed unmatched. The germline V gene encodes CDR1 MGHRA and CDR2 YSYEKL. The CDR3 sequence is 14 residues long. In DNA form, the CDR3 reads TGCGCCAGCAGCCTGGACAGGGGGAACTATGGCTACACCTTA. It yields the protein CASSLDRGNYGYTL.

The chain carries TRBV11-2 and TRBJ1-5; D may be TRBD1 (5 bases). V gave up 1 base and J gave up 5 bases, with 9 bases separating them. CDR1 and CDR2 (germline): SGHAT, FQNNGV. The CDR3 is 14 residues long. CDR3 DNA: TGTGCCAGCAGCTTAGGGGGGATCGATCAGCCCCAGCATTTT. Amino acid sequence: CASSLGGIDQPQHF.

The V and J genes are TRBV15 and TRBJ2-5; D may be TRBD1 (5 bases). V shed 0 bases and J shed 3 bases, with 17 bases lying between them. This CDR3 is built from 17 residues. The V gene's germline CDR1 is LNHNV and CDR2 YYDKDF (reference sequence). CDR3 DNA sequence: TGTGCCACCAGCAGAGATCTCACTTCAAGGGGCGAAGAGACCCAGTACTTC. Protein sequence: CATSRDLTSRGEETQYF.

This chain connects TRBV9 to TRBJ2-1, with 9 bases aligning to TRBD2. This CDR3 comprises 18 residues. V gave up 0 bases and J gave up 3 bases; unmatched junction bases: 10. Germline lookup yields CDR1 SGDLS and CDR2 YYNGEE. For the CDR3, the DNA is TGTGCCAGCAGCGTAGACCCGAGAGGTAGCGGGGGCTACAATGAGCAGTTCTTC. This encodes CASSVDPRGSGGYNEQFF.

This clonotype was recorded once. A much larger clone differs from this one at a single base, so this may be a read error. J is TRBJ1-2 and V is TRBV28; 9 nucleotides line up with TRBD1. The CDR3 totals 17 residues. After removal of 5 bases from V and 4 bases from J, the junction contained 14 bases not matched to a gene. Germline assignment: CDR1 MDHEN and CDR2 SYDVKM. The CDR3 DNA follows: TGTGCCAGCAGTCCATTCGGGACAGGGAATCGACTCTATGGCTACACCTTC. This gives the protein CASSPFGTGNRLYGYTF.

This clonotype was seen at least ten times. The chain is built from TRBV7-9 and TRBJ2-5; 8 positions match TRBD1. Germline trimming cut 5 bases from V and 2 bases from J; bases unmatched to any gene: 4. From germline, CDR1 is SEHNR and CDR2 FQNEAQ (reference sequence). This CDR3 contains 14 residues. The CDR3 nucleotides are TGTGCCAGCAGCCTCCGGGACAGGCAAGAGACCCAGTACTTC. This translates into CASSLRDRQETQYF.

Remarks on this clonotype: A much larger clone differs from this one at a single base, so this may be a read error. V gene TRBV11-2 combines with J gene TRBJ2-3; possibly TRBD1 or TRBD2 for D (7 bases each). This CDR3 is built from 16 residues. The V and J ends lost 1 base and 10 bases respectively, with 21 bases between them. The germline V gene has CDR1 SGHAT and CDR2 FQNNGV. CDR3 DNA sequence: TGTGCCAGCAGCTTAGGAGGCGGGGGCCCAGGGGGGGCGCAGTATTTT. Translated: CASSLGGGGPGGAQYF.

As to this clonotype: Its ends do not fully match the called genes, so a read error is possible. This chain uses TRBV11-3 with TRBJ1-5; 8 bases line up with TRBD1. Germline lookup yields CDR1 SGHNT and CDR2 YENEEA. CDR3 length: 15 amino acids. CDR3: CASSTPGQVNQPHHF. CDR3 coding DNA: TGTGCCAGCAGCACACCGGGACAGGTGAATCAGCCCCATCATTTT.

This chain links TRBV27 with TRBJ2-5, with unresolved D. V was pared by 0 bases and J by 7 bases, with 12 bases between. The germline V gene has CDR1 MNHEY and CDR2 SMNVEV (reference sequence). The CDR3 runs to 14 residues. The CDR3 sequence: CASSLSVSPGTQYF. The CDR3 DNA is TGTGCCAGCAGTTTATCGGTCAGCCCGGGGACCCAGTACTTC.

This clonotype was detected a few times. The chain employs TRBV6-1 and TRBJ1-6; perhaps TRBD1 as D (5 bases). The V and J ends lost 6 bases and 0 bases respectively, with 9 bases between them. Germline CDR1 and CDR2: MNHNS and SASEGT. The CDR3 sequence is 15 residues long. The CDR3 reads CASRRGGSYNSPLHF. As DNA, the CDR3 is TGTGCCAGCAGAAGGGGAGGCTCCTATAATTCACCCCTCCACTTT.

The rearrangement uses TRBV11-2 and TRBJ1-3; TRBD1 might be the D (5 bases). Germline V gene sequence: CDR1 SGHAT, CDR2 FQNNGV. CDR3 length: 17 amino acids. V lost 8 bases and J lost 4, with 24 bases in between. The CDR3 loop is CASLSTADSDMGNTIYF. The CDR3 DNA is TGTGCCAGCCTCTCTACGGCAGACAGTGACATGGGAAACACCATATATTTT.

This sequence joins TRBV28 and TRBJ1-4; D is perhaps TRBD1 (6 bases). CDR3 size: 14 residues. The ends were cut back, 5 bases at V and 7 bases at J, with 14 bases in the middle. Germline CDR1 reads MDHEN; CDR2 reads SYDVKM. DNA of the CDR3: TGTGCCAGCAGTCCGAGGACAGTGATTGAAAAACTGTTTTTT. It specifies CASSPRTVIEKLFF.

This chain joins TRBV29-1 and TRBJ2-7, with D hard to call. The CDR3 has 14 residues. Trimming took 3 bases from V and 0 from J, leaving 12 bases between them. Germline CDR1 SQVTM, CDR2 ANQGSEA. This CDR3 reads CSVDVDGSSYEQYF. CDR3 DNA sequence: TGCAGCGTTGATGTGGACGGTAGCTCCTACGAGCAGTACTTC.

This clonotype was detected many times. This chain joins TRBV7-6 and TRBJ2-3; 12 bases agree with TRBD2. V lost 5 bases and J lost 4; bases outside the gene matches: 7. The CDR3 totals 16 residues. The V gene's germline CDR1 is SGHVS and CDR2 FNYEAQ. The CDR3: CASSPLAGGVSDTQYF. The CDR3, as DNA: TGTGCCAGCAGCCCCCTAGCGGGGGGGGTGTCAGATACGCAGTATTTT.

The chain carries TRBV29-1 and TRBJ1-3, with unresolved D. The CDR3 sequence is 18 residues long. Germline CDR1 reads SQVTM; CDR2 reads ANQGSEA. The V end lost 1 base, the J end lost 0 bases, and 19 bases lay between the germline ends. CDR3 nucleotides: TGCAGCGTTGAAGTGGGATCAGGAGAATCGGGCTCTGGAAACACCATATATTTT. Its protein product is CSVEVGSGESGSGNTIYF. The variable domain in full, completed from reference TRBV29-1 and TRBJ1-3, reads SAVISQKPSRDICQRGTSLTIQCQVDSQVTMMFWYRQQPGQSLTLIATANQGSEATYESGFVIDKFPISRPNLTFSTLTVSNMSPEDSSIYLCSVEVGSGESGSGNTIYFGEGSWLTVV.

The rearrangement uses TRBV20-1 and TRBJ2-3, with 8 bases fitting TRBD2. Germline-derived CDR1 and CDR2 are DFQATT and SNEGSKA (reference sequence). V dropped 5 bases and J dropped 1; count of bases not matched to a gene: 8. CDR3 length: 15 amino acids. The CDR3 nucleotides are TGCAGTGCTCCCAGTAGCGGGGAGGGCACAGATACGCAGTATTTT. Encoded protein: CSAPSSGEGTDTQYF.

A few counts support this clonotype. The rearrangement uses TRBV12-3 or TRBV12-4 and TRBJ2-3, with 9 positions matching TRBD2. Losses at the gene ends were 6 bases for V and 5 bases for J; bases not matched to a gene: 15. CDR3 length equals 17 residues. CDR3: CASSTPLAGGPGDTQYF. The CDR3 DNA follows: TGTGCCAGCAGCACCCCCCTTGCGGGGGGGCCGGGAGATACGCAGTATTTT.

The sample holds a few counts of this clonotype. The rearrangement joins TRBV5-1 to TRBJ1-1; D ambiguous. Germline V gene data show CDR1 as SGHRS and CDR2 as YFSETQ. Trimming shortened V by 1 base and J by 1 base, and 17 bases separated the two germline ends. CDR3 length: 17 amino acids. The CDR3 coding sequence is TGCGCCAGCAGCTTGTATTTAGGACCCTCCCCGAACACTGAAGCTTTCTTT. The encoded protein is CASSLYLGPSPNTEAFF.

This chain joins TRBV12-3 or TRBV12-4 and TRBJ1-5, with unresolved D. This CDR3 has 16 residues. The V gene lost 1 base and the J gene lost 0 bases, with 10 bases spanning the gap. The CDR3 spells CASSLGLINSNQPQHF. The CDR3 bases are TGTGCCAGCAGTTTAGGGCTGATCAATAGCAATCAGCCCCAGCATTTT.

This clonotype was detected a few times. The V gene is TRBV5-1, the J gene TRBJ2-1; 13 bases are shared with TRBD2. In germline, CDR1 is SGHRS, CDR2 YFSETQ. V lost 5 bases to trimming and J lost 8 bases; unmatched junction nucleotides: 19. The CDR3 has 19 amino acids. CDR3 in amino acids: CASRGGGLAGARRVDEQFF. CDR3 nucleotide sequence: TGCGCCAGCAGAGGAGGAGGACTAGCGGGGGCACGTCGGGTCGATGAGCAGTTCTTC.